A selection of T cell receptor beta chains follows, all from one sample in a study of T cells in Graves' hyperthyroidism and ophthalmopathy. TCRdb processed the multiplex PCR reads anew with MiXCR; each CDR3 protein has one entry. The sample yields a few hundred thousand distinct CDR3 sequences, 15% to 19% seen once. Sequencing input: blood. These receptors all stem from a woman aged 25 to 39 with Graves' hyperthyroidism. CDR3s include the opening cysteine and the closing phenylalanine or tryptophan. The D gene is left open where the match is weak. Clone size appears in some rows only: once, few, many, or a class for an expanded clone.

d_call	v_call	j_call	clone_size	cdr3_nt	cdr3_aa
NA	TRBV2	TRBJ1-5	few	TGTGCCAGCAGCACCGACTCATTTAGCAATCAGCCCCAGCATTTT	CASSTDSFSNQPQHF
TRBD2	TRBV12-3/TRBV12-4	TRBJ2-3	many	TGTGCCAGCATCGGTCTAGCGGAAAGCACAGATACGCAGTATTTT	CASIGLAESTDTQYF
NA	TRBV9	TRBJ1-6	many	TGTGCCAGCAATCGGGGACGATCACCCCTCCACTTT	CASNRGRSPLHF
NA	TRBV6-2/TRBV6-3	TRBJ2-5	many	TGTGCCAGCAGCCCCGGGACATTCTCAGAGACCCAGTACTTC	CASSPGTFSETQYF
NA	TRBV11-2	TRBJ2-5	many	TGTGCCAGCAGCTTAAACGTTGCAGCTAAAGAGACCCAGTACTTC	CASSLNVAAKETQYF
TRBD2	TRBV10-3	TRBJ2-7	NA	TGTGCCATCAGTTCTAGCGGGACCCCCTACGAGCAGTACTTC	CAISSSGTPYEQYF
NA	TRBV19	TRBJ2-1	many	TGTGCCAGTAGTATAGATCCCTACAATGAGCAGTTCTTC	CASSIDPYNEQFF
NA	TRBV15	TRBJ2-2	few	TGTGCCACCAGCAGAGAAGGGGCCGGGGAGCTGTTTTTT	CATSREGAGELFF
NA	TRBV28	TRBJ1-3	NA	TGTGCCAGCAGCACCCGGGACATCGGAAACACCATATATTTT	CASSTRDIGNTIYF
NA	TRBV7-2	TRBJ2-1	NA	TGTGCCAGCAGCTCACATAGCCTCAGCGGGTTGGGCTCCTACAATGAGCAGTTCTTC	CASSSHSLSGLGSYNEQFF
TRBD2	TRBV3-1	TRBJ2-5	many	TGTGCCAGCAGCCAAGATGAGCGGGAGGGCCCTCGGGAGACCCAGTACTTC	CASSQDEREGPRETQYF
TRBD1	TRBV5-1	TRBJ2-7	many	TGCGCCAGCAGCTCGGGACAGGGTCGATACGAGCAGTACTTC	CASSSGQGRYEQYF
TRBD2	TRBV5-1	TRBJ2-7	many	TGCGCCAGCAGCTCACTTGCGGGAGCCTACGAGCAGTACTTC	CASSSLAGAYEQYF
NA	TRBV11-2	TRBJ1-6	many	TGTGCCAGCAGCTTAGACCGATCAGGGGCCCTCCACTTT	CASSLDRSGALHF
NA	TRBV12-3/TRBV12-4	TRBJ1-4	many	TGTGCCAGCAGTTTCAGCCAAAAACTGTTTTTT	CASSFSQKLFF
NA	TRBV4-2	TRBJ2-7	NA	TGTGCCAGCAGCCAACACCTCTGGGGTGGCGAGCAGTACTTC	CASSQHLWGGEQYF
TRBD2	TRBV7-8	TRBJ2-3	many	TGTGCCAGCAGCTTATGGACTAGCGGGAGCACAGATACGCAGTATTTT	CASSLWTSGSTDTQYF
NA	TRBV6-1	TRBJ1-1	many	TGTGCCAGCAGTGCCACAGGAGACACTGAAGCTTTCTTT	CASSATGDTEAFF
NA	TRBV29-1	TRBJ2-5	NA	TGCAGCGTTGTGGTTATCGGGGGCCTTCAAGAGACCCAGTACTTC	CSVVVIGGLQETQYF
TRBD1	TRBV7-9	TRBJ1-4	NA	TGTGCCAGCAGCTTTGGGGACAGGGGAGATGAAAAACTGTTTTTT	CASSFGDRGDEKLFF
NA	TRBV12-3/TRBV12-4	TRBJ2-7	many	TGTGCCAGCAGTTTATCCCGGACGGGCGAGCAGTACTTC	CASSLSRTGEQYF
TRBD2	TRBV20-1	TRBJ2-7	NA	TGCAGTGCTAGGCATAGCGGGAGCTACGAGCAGTACTTC	CSARHSGSYEQYF
NA	TRBV9	TRBJ2-1	few	TGTGCCAGCAGACCGGGACCCGGGCTGAATGAGCAGTTCTTC	CASRPGPGLNEQFF
NA	TRBV5-1	TRBJ2-1	many	TGCGCCAGCAGCCCGCCGGGACTCCAGGGGGGTGAGCAGTTCTTC	CASSPPGLQGGEQFF
NA	TRBV11-3	TRBJ2-3	many	TGTGCCAGCAGCCGTCTAGCTGGCACAGATACGCAGTATTTT	CASSRLAGTDTQYF
TRBD1	TRBV28	TRBJ1-4	NA	TGTGCCAGCAGTCTTGGACAGGAAAGTAATGAAAAACTGTTTTTT	CASSLGQESNEKLFF
NA	TRBV6-6	TRBJ1-6	few	TGTGCCAGCAGTTACGTCCCCTGGGATTCACCCCTCCACTTT	CASSYVPWDSPLHF
TRBD2	TRBV7-9	TRBJ2-1	many	TGTGCCAGCAGCTTAGTGAGCGGGAGCGACAATGAGCAGTTCTTC	CASSLVSGSDNEQFF
TRBD1	TRBV30	TRBJ1-5	NA	TGTGCCTGGAGTTCCGGACAGGGGGGATATCAGCCCCAGCATTTT	CAWSSGQGGYQPQHF
NA	TRBV6-1	TRBJ2-4	many	TGTGCCAGCAGTCCCCGGGCTCAGGGGTCTAAACGCATTCAGTACTTC	CASSPRAQGSKRIQYF
NA	TRBV30	TRBJ1-5	many	TGTGCCTGGAGTCCCAGGGACAATCAGCCCCAGCATTTT	CAWSPRDNQPQHF
NA	TRBV12-3/TRBV12-4	TRBJ2-4	many	TGTGCCAGCAGTTTGTTCGGGCGAAATCTAGCCAAAAACATTCAGTACTTC	CASSLFGRNLAKNIQYF
TRBD1	TRBV18	TRBJ2-1	NA	TGTGCCAGCTCACAGAGGGACAGGGGTCGTTATAATGAGCAGTTCTTC	CASSQRDRGRYNEQFF
NA	TRBV7-9	TRBJ2-2	many	TGTGCCAGCAGCCGGGGGCAATTCACCGGGGAGCTGTTTTTT	CASSRGQFTGELFF
NA	TRBV30	TRBJ2-3	many	TGTGCCTGGAGTGTCATTGGGACTAGCACAGATACGCAGTATTTT	CAWSVIGTSTDTQYF
TRBD1	TRBV6-1	TRBJ1-2	few	TGTGCCAGCAGTCGCGCGGCAGGGGGCAGTTCTAACTATGGCTACACCTTC	CASSRAAGGSSNYGYTF
NA	TRBV3-1	TRBJ1-1	many	TGTGCCAGCAGCCAAAGCTCACTCCTCGCTGAAGCTTTCTTT	CASSQSSLLAEAFF
TRBD1	TRBV28	TRBJ1-5	NA	TGTGCCAGCAGCCTCGGACAGGGGGCCTTATGGAGCAATCAGCCCCAGCATTTT	CASSLGQGALWSNQPQHF
NA	TRBV20-1	TRBJ1-4	NA	TGCAGTTTTGGGGCGGCTAATGAAAAACTGTTTTTT	CSFGAANEKLFF
NA	TRBV24-1	TRBJ1-5	NA	TGTGCCACCGGCGAGGGGGGTTTCCAGCCCCAACATTTT	CATGEGGFQPQHF
NA	TRBV7-8	TRBJ2-7	NA	TGTGCCAGCAGCTTAGTAGGCTTTGGACCCAGGGCTGCCTACGAGCAGTACTTC	CASSLVGFGPRAAYEQYF
TRBD1	TRBV4-1	TRBJ2-2	NA	TGCGCCAGCGATGACAGGGGGCGAAAGGGGAACACCGGGGAGCTGTTTTTT	CASDDRGRKGNTGELFF
TRBD2	TRBV30	TRBJ2-5	NA	TGTGCCTGGAGTGTACTATTTAGGGGAGGGGAGACCCAGTACTTC	CAWSVLFRGGETQYF
NA	TRBV18	TRBJ2-3	many	TGTGCCACCCTCCAAGGGGCTTCAGATACGCAGTATTTT	CATLQGASDTQYF
NA	TRBV3-1	TRBJ2-5	many	TGTGCCAGCAGCCAAGGCTTAGGGGGACCCCTTGTAGAGACCCAGTACTTC	CASSQGLGGPLVETQYF
NA	TRBV7-2	TRBJ2-1	many	TGTGCCAGCAGCTTAGGGTATAGCTTAGTTGAGCAGTTCTTC	CASSLGYSLVEQFF
NA	TRBV5-1	TRBJ2-2	many	TGCGCCAGCAGCGTGGGACCGAACACCGGGGAGCTGTTTTTT	CASSVGPNTGELFF
TRBD1	TRBV2	TRBJ2-1	many	TGTGCCAGCAGAAAGACAGGGACCAACTACAATGAGCAGTTCTTC	CASRKTGTNYNEQFF
NA	TRBV7-9	TRBJ1-2	NA	TGTGCCAGCGAGCTTATGGTCGGGGGTGGTCGTGGCTACACCTTC	CASELMVGGGRGYTF
NA	TRBV30	TRBJ2-5	many	TGTGCCTGGAGTGTTGGTGGGAGTGGGGAGACCCAGTACTTC	CAWSVGGSGETQYF
NA	TRBV30	TRBJ1-2	many	TGTGCCTGGAGGTTCCCAGGGAACGGCTACACCTTC	CAWRFPGNGYTF
NA	TRBV7-2	TRBJ2-5	few	TGTGCCAGCATCCGGGACACGTACCAAGAGACCCAGTACTTC	CASIRDTYQETQYF
TRBD2	TRBV11-2	TRBJ2-4	many	TGTGCCAGCAGCCCCCATCCCCAGCGGGAGGTGAGGGTAGCCAAAAACATTCAGTACTTC	CASSPHPQREVRVAKNIQYF
NA	TRBV27	TRBJ2-5	many	TGTGCCAGCAGTCTCCATGGGGAGACCCAGTACTTC	CASSLHGETQYF
NA	TRBV4-3	TRBJ1-4	many	TGCGCCAGCAGCCAAGAAGGGTCAGGGAGGCATAATGAAAAACTGTTTTTT	CASSQEGSGRHNEKLFF